This T cell receptor beta chain was retrieved from a study of blood T cells in healthy people across ages. At the level of the study: Every two T cells gave about one barcoded beta molecule via template switching.

This CDR3 has 13 residues. V shed 3 bases, J shed 4 bases, and the junction held 0 bases outside the gene matches. Germline-derived CDR1 and CDR2 are DFQATT and SNEGSKA (reference sequence). In its sample, this clonotype was seen a few times. A sample-barcoded 5' primer and a J-beta primer mix were used in a second PCR of roughly 7 to 12 cycles. TCRdb re-called the 5' RACE reads through MiXCR, storing one row per CDR3 protein. The sample carries fewer than 1.5 million distinct CDR3 sequences, 42% recorded once. This chain connects TRBV20-1 to TRBJ2-5; the match to TRBD2 covers 12 bases. Sequenced input: blood. The TCR was taken from a woman aged 18-30 years in good health. CDR3 sequence: CSARGLAGETQYF. CDR3 bases: TGCAGTGCTAGGGGACTAGCGGGAGAGACCCAGTACTTC.